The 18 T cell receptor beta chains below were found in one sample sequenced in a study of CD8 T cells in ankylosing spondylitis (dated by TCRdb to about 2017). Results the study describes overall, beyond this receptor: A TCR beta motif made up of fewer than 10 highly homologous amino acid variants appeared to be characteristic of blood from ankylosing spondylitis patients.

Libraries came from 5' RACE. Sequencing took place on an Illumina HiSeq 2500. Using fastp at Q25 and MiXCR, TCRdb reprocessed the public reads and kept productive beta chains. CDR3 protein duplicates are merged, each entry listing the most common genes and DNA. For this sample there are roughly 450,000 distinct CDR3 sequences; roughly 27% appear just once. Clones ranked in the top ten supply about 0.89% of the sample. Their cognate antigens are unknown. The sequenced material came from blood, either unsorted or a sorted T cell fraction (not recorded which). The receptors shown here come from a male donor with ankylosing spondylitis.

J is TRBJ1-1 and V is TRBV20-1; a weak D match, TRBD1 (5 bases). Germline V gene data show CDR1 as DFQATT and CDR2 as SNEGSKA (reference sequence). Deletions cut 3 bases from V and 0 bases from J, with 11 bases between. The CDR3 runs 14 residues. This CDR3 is CSARRDSMNTEAFF. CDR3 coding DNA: TGCAGTGCTAGGAGAGACAGCATGAACACTGAAGCTTTCTTT.

The CDR3, as DNA: TGCAGTGGCAGGGGGCACGGCACCGGGGAGCTGTTTTTT. Translated: CSGRGHGTGELFF. The chain uses TRBV20-1 and TRBJ2-2; 8 nucleotides align to TRBD1. The CDR3 sequence is 13 residues long. The germline CDR1 and CDR2 sequences are DFQATT and SNEGSKA (reference sequence). The trim removed 7 bases at V and 4 bases at J, leaving 5 bases unmatched.

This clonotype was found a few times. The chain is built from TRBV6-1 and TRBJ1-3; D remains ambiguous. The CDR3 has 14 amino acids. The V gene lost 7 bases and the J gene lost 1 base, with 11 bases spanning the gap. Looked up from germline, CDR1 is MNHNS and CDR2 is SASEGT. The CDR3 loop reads CASIVGRSGNTIYF. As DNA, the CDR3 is TGTGCCAGCATCGTCGGGAGATCTGGAAACACCATATATTTT.

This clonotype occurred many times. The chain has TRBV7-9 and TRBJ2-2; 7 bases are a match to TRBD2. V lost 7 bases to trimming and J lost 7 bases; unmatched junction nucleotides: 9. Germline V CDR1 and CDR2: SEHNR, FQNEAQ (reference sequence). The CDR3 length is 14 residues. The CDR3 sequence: CASTKTRGDGELFF. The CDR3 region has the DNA TGTGCCAGCACTAAGACCCGGGGGGACGGGGAGCTGTTTTTT.

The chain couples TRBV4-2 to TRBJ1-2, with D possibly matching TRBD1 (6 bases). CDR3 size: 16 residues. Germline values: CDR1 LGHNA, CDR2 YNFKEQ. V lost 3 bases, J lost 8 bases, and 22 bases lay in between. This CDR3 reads CASSQTPGGRPRGYTF. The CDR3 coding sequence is TGTGCCAGCAGCCAGACGCCCGGGGGGCGACCTAGGGGCTACACCTTC.

The CDR3 region has the DNA TGTGCCAGCAGCCAATCTACTAGCGGGAGATACAATGAGCAGTTCTTC. This encodes CASSQSTSGRYNEQFF. The rearrangement links TRBV3-1 to TRBJ2-1; 11 nucleotides line up with TRBD2. Trimming took 2 bases from V and 4 from J; bases not matched to a gene: 4. Per the germline V gene, CDR1 is LGHDT and CDR2 is YNNKEL (reference sequence). The CDR3 length is 16 residues.

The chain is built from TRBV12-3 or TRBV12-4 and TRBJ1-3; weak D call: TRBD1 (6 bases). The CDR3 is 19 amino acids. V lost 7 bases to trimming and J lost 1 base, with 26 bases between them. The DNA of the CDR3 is TGTGCCAGCAAGCCCGACAGGTGGGCCCGTGTCGTATCTGGAAACACCATATATTTT. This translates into CASKPDRWARVVSGNTIYF.

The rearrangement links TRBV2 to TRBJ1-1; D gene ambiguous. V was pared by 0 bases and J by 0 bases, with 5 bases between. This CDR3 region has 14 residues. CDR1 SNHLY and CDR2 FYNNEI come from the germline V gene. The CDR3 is CASSEATLNTEAFF. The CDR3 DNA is TGTGCCAGCAGTGAAGCGACGCTGAACACTGAAGCTTTCTTT. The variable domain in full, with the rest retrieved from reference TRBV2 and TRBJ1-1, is EPEVTQTPSHQVTQMGQEVILRCVPISNHLYFYWYRQILGQKVEFLVSFYNNEISEKSEIFDDQFSVERPDGSNFTLKIRSTKLEDSAMYFCASSEATLNTEAFFGQGTRLTVV.

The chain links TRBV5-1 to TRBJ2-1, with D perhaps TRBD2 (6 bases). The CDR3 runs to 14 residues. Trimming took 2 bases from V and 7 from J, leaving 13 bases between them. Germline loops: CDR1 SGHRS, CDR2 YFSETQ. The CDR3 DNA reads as TGCGCCAGCAGCTTATTCGGCGGGGTAAATGAGCAGTTCTTC. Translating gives CASSLFGGVNEQFF.

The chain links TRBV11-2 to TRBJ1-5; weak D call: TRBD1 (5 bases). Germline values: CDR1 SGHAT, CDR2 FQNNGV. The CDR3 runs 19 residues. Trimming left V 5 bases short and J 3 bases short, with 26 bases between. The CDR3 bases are TGTGCCAGCAGCGAGCAAACAGGTGGCCGCGCCGGGTTCAATCAGCCCCAGCATTTT. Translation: CASSEQTGGRAGFNQPQHF. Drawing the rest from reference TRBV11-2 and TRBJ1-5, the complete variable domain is EAGVAQSPRYKIIEKRQSVAFWCNPISGHATLYWYQQILGQGPKLLIQFQNNGVVDDSQLPKDRFSAERLKGVDSTLKIQPAKLEDSAVYLCASSEQTGGRAGFNQPQHFGDGTRLSIL.

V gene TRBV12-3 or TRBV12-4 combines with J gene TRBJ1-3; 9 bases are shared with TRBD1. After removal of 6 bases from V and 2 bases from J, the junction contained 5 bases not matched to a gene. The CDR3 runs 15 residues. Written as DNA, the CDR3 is TGTGCCAGCAGCTCCGGGACAGGGACTGGAAACACCATATATTTT. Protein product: CASSSGTGTGNTIYF.

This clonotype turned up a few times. The CDR3 protein is CAISGPGQGVGELFF. In nucleotides, the CDR3 is TGTGCCATCAGCGGTCCGGGACAGGGCGTCGGGGAGCTGTTTTTT. The V and J genes are TRBV10-3 and TRBJ2-2; 9 nucleotides match TRBD1. CDR3 length: 15 residues. CDR1 and CDR2 (germline): ENHRY, SYGVKD. Trimming removed 6 bases from V and 7 bases from J; junction bases left unmatched: 9.

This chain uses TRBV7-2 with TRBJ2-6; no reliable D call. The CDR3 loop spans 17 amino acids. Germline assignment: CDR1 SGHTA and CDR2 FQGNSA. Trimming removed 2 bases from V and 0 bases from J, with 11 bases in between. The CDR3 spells CASSLNSPNSGANVLTF. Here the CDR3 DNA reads TGTGCCAGCAGCTTAAACAGTCCCAACTCTGGGGCCAACGTCCTGACTTTC.

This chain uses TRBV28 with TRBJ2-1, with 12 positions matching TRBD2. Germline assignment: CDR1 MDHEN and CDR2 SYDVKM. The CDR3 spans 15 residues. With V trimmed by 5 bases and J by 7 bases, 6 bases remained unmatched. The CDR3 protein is CASSAPSGRGNEQFF. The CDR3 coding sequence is TGTGCCAGCAGTGCCCCTAGCGGGAGGGGTAATGAGCAGTTCTTC. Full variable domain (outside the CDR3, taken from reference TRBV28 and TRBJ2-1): DVKVTQSSRYLVKRTGEKVFLECVQDMDHENMFWYRQDPGLGLRLIYFSYDVKMKEKGDIPEGYSVSREKKERFSLILESASTNQTSMYLCASSAPSGRGNEQFFGPGTRLTVL.

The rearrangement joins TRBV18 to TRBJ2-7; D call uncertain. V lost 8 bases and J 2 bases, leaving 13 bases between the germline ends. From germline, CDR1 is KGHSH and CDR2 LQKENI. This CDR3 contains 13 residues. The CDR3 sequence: CASPPRFTYEQYV. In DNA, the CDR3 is TGTGCCAGCCCCCCGCGGTTTACCTACGAGCAGTACGTC.

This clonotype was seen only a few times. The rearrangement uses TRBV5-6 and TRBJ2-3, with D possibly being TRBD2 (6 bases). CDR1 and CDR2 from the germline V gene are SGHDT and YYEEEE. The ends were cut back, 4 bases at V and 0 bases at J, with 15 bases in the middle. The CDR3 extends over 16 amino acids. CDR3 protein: CASSPLSGSSTDTQYF. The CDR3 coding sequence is TGTGCCAGCAGCCCCCTGTCCGGGAGTAGCACAGATACGCAGTATTTT.

CDR3 in DNA: TGTGCCAGCTCACCTGGGACTAGCGGGATAAGCACAGATACGCAGTATTTT. It translates to CASSPGTSGISTDTQYF. V and J are TRBV18 and TRBJ2-3; 13 positions agree with TRBD2. Germline V CDR1 and CDR2: KGHSH, LQKENI. Trimming cost V 3 bases and J 0 bases; bases outside gene matches: 3. The CDR3 is made up of 17 amino acids.

The CDR3 bases are TGTGCCAGCAGCTTAGCCCTGCGGGAATATAATTCACCCCTCCACTTT. It specifies CASSLALREYNSPLHF. The gene calls are TRBV7-2 and TRBJ1-6; D uncertain. This CDR3 comprises 16 residues. The germline CDR1 and CDR2 sequences are SGHTA and FQGNSA. The V and J ends lost 0 bases and 4 bases respectively, with 10 bases between them.